This T cell receptor beta chain was identified during a study of shared clonotypes between healthy human individuals. Caucasian adults living in Nashville, Tennessee, provided all samples. The data were produced by immunoSEQ multiplex PCR, yet TCRdb's version contains in-frame clones alone and is incomplete. In the table there are about 2,500,000 clones, around nine tenths of which are singletons. Per germline, CDR1 LNHNV and CDR2 YYDKDF (reference sequence). CDR3 length: 14 residues. The V and J ends lost 2 bases and 2 bases respectively, with 7 bases between them. This chain uses TRBV15 with TRBJ1-5, with D unresolved. Sequenced sample: naive CD4+ T cells sorted from blood. The subset was: CD45RA+ positively selected. The receptor comes from a man aged 18 to 29 in good health. CDR3 DNA sequence: TGTGCCACCAGCAGAAGGGAGCGCAATCAGCCCCAGCATTTT. Translating it yields CATSRRERNQPQHF.